The next 31 T cell receptor beta chains were all read from a single sample in a study of naive and memory T cell subsets. A UMI-containing oligonucleotide was joined by 3' ligation to the TCR cDNA template. Amplification of ligated cDNA took four PCR rounds with SP2 and nested alpha and beta constant primers. TCRdb recomputed calls from the UMI-ligation and nested PCR reads with MiXCR, one row per CDR3 protein. The sample has about 25,000 distinct CDR3 sequences; around 5.3% are singletons. Sequencing was performed on blood. The receptors stem from an adult in good health.

This clonotype was seen many times. The V call is TRBV7-2, the J call TRBJ1-5; D is unresolved. The CDR3 runs 14 residues. Trimming removed 2 bases at V and 6 bases at J, with 11 bases between. Germline CDR1 reads SGHTA; CDR2 reads FQGNSA. CDR3 loop: CASSLNDGSQPQHF. The CDR3 DNA sequence: TGTGCCAGCAGCTTAAATGACGGCAGTCAGCCCCAGCATTTT.

This clonotype has at least ten counts. V gene TRBV3-1 combines with J gene TRBJ1-2; D is undetermined. This CDR3 spans 15 amino acids. Deletions cut 4 bases from V and 4 bases from J, with 16 bases between. Germline values: CDR1 LGHDT, CDR2 YNNKEL (reference sequence). DNA of the CDR3: TGTGCCAGCAGCCTCAAGATAGCGGGTTCCTATGGCTACACCTTC. It codes for CASSLKIAGSYGYTF.

This clonotype has at least ten counts. This chain connects TRBV6-5 to TRBJ1-6; a weak D match, TRBD1 (5 bases). The germline CDR1 and CDR2 sequences are MNHEY and SVGAGI. The V and J ends lost 6 bases and 7 bases respectively, with 16 bases between them. This CDR3 has 15 amino acids. This CDR3 reads CASRRGGDLNSPLHF. CDR3 nucleotide sequence: TGTGCCAGCAGACGGGGGGGGGACTTGAATTCACCCCTCCACTTT.

This clonotype was detected ten times or more. This chain links TRBV7-2 with TRBJ2-5, with no clear D. This CDR3 has 14 residues. V was cut by 5 bases and J by 2 bases, with 12 bases left in between. Germline values: CDR1 SGHTA, CDR2 FQGNSA. DNA of the CDR3: TGTGCCAGCAGCGGGTCCTCGCGACAAGAGACCCAGTACTTC. This codes for CASSGSSRQETQYF.

This clonotype was counted many times. V and J are TRBV9 and TRBJ2-7; no firm D call. CDR1 is SGDLS and CDR2 is YYNGEE in the germline V gene. Trimming removed 3 bases at V and 6 bases at J, with 16 bases between. This CDR3 region has 14 residues. DNA of the CDR3: TGTGCCAGCAGCGGGCGAATTCAAGTGGGCGAGCAGTACTTC. It encodes CASSGRIQVGEQYF. Combining the CDR3 with reference TRBV9 and TRBJ2-7 gives the whole variable domain DSGVTQTPKHLITATGQRVTLRCSPRSGDLSVYWYQQSLDQGLQFLIQYYNGEERAKGNILERFSAQQFPDLHSELNLSSLELGDSALYFCASSGRIQVGEQYFGPGTRLTVT.

V gene TRBV7-2 combines with J gene TRBJ2-7; D may match TRBD1 or TRBD2 (5 bases each). Germline V gene sequence: CDR1 SGHTA, CDR2 FQGNSA. CDR3 length: 17 amino acids. Trimming took 1 base from V and 4 from J, leaving 20 bases between them. The CDR3 reads CASSLEDGGVFGYEQYF. CDR3 nucleotides: TGTGCCAGCAGCTTAGAAGATGGGGGAGTCTTTGGGTACGAGCAGTACTTC.

Many counts were recorded for this clonotype. The chain carries TRBV12-3 or TRBV12-4 and TRBJ1-2; D call uncertain. This CDR3 spans 15 amino acids. V shed 3 bases and J shed 1 base, with 12 bases lying between them. The CDR3 protein is CASSLIDIVNYGYTF. CDR3 DNA: TGTGCCAGCAGTTTGATCGACATCGTTAACTATGGCTACACCTTC.

Ten or more counts support this clonotype. The gene calls are TRBV6-5 and TRBJ2-1; weak D call: TRBD2 (6 bases). In germline, CDR1 is MNHEY, CDR2 SVGAGI. V lost 4 bases, J lost 5 bases, and 9 bases lay in between. The CDR3 is made up of 13 amino acids. The DNA for the CDR3 is TGTGCCAGCAGTTCGGGACTTGACAATGAGCAGTTCTTC. Encoded protein: CASSSGLDNEQFF.

This clonotype appeared many times. The chain links TRBV28 to TRBJ1-1; D unresolved. CDR1 MDHEN and CDR2 SYDVKM come from the germline V gene. The V end lost 4 bases, the J end lost 4 bases, and 13 bases lay between the germline ends. There are 14 residues in the CDR3. The CDR3 reads CASSSSWDGTEAFF. CDR3 in DNA: TGTGCCAGCAGTTCCTCCTGGGATGGCACTGAAGCTTTCTTT. The variable domain in full, with the rest retrieved from reference TRBV28 and TRBJ1-1, is DVKVTQSSRYLVKRTGEKVFLECVQDMDHENMFWYRQDPGLGLRLIYFSYDVKMKEKGDIPEGYSVSREKKERFSLILESASTNQTSMYLCASSSSWDGTEAFFGQGTRLTVV.

This clonotype has a count of ten or more. The genes are TRBV29-1 and TRBJ2-3; D perhaps matches TRBD2 (5 bases). The CDR3 runs 12 residues. Germline loops: CDR1 SQVTM, CDR2 ANQGSEA. Trimming took 8 bases from V and 3 from J, leaving 12 bases between them. The CDR3 is CSLRTGTDTQYF. The CDR3 DNA follows: TGCAGCCTCCGAACGGGGACAGATACGCAGTATTTT.

This clonotype came up many times. This chain uses TRBV27 with TRBJ2-1; TRBD2 matches at 7 bases. J lost 4 bases, V lost 7 bases, and 7 bases had no gene match. CDR3 size: 14 residues. Per germline, CDR1 MNHEY and CDR2 SMNVEV (reference sequence). In DNA, the CDR3 is TGTGCCAGCAAAGGAACGGGGGGATACAATGAGCAGTTCTTC. Amino acid sequence: CASKGTGGYNEQFF.

This clonotype was detected many times. DNA for the CDR3: TGCAGCGTTGGCCAGGGGAGGGATGAAGCTTTCTTT. Protein sequence: CSVGQGRDEAFF. This sequence joins TRBV29-1 and TRBJ1-1, with a possible D match to TRBD1 (6 bases). Germline CDR1 reads SQVTM; CDR2 reads ANQGSEA. This CDR3 is built from 12 residues. The V end lost 4 bases, the J end lost 7 bases, and 13 bases lay between the germline ends.

This clonotype was found many times. The chain combines TRBV6-2 or TRBV6-3 with TRBJ1-5, with D possibly TRBD1 on 5 matching bases. With 4 bases removed from V and 4 bases from J, the gap between germline ends came to 11 bases. Germline loops: CDR1 MNHEY, CDR2 SVGEGT. This CDR3 has 14 amino acids. The CDR3 nucleotides read TGTGCCAGCAGTTTCCCCGGGACGAATCAGCCCCAGCATTTT. Residues: CASSFPGTNQPQHF.

This clonotype showed up many times. The chain combines TRBV7-9 with TRBJ2-5, with D possibly being TRBD1 (5 bases). The CDR3 covers 13 residues. Germline V lookup: CDR1 SEHNR, CDR2 FQNEAQ (reference sequence). Trimming cost V 5 bases and J 4 bases, with 11 bases left between them. The CDR3: CASSPQGGETQYF. Here the CDR3 DNA reads TGTGCCAGCAGCCCGCAGGGTGGAGAGACCCAGTACTTC.

This clonotype was picked up a small number of times. The chain links TRBV18 to TRBJ1-5, with 7 bases aligning to TRBD1. Germline assignment: CDR1 KGHSH and CDR2 LQKENI. The CDR3 sequence is 15 residues long. V lost 5 bases, J lost 0 bases, and 4 bases stayed unmatched. This chain's CDR3 is CASSSGQNSNQPQHF. CDR3 DNA: TGTGCCAGCTCATCGGGACAGAATAGCAATCAGCCCCAGCATTTT.

This clonotype was observed many times. V gene TRBV29-1 combines with J gene TRBJ1-2, with TRBD1 matching over 7 bases. This CDR3 region has 15 residues. Germline CDR1 SQVTM, CDR2 ANQGSEA. Losses at the gene ends were 0 bases for V and 6 bases for J; bases not matched to a gene: 10. The CDR3 DNA reads as TGCAGCGTTGAAGATTTTCAAGGACAGGCGAATGGCTACACCTTC. It is translated as CSVEDFQGQANGYTF.

This clonotype was observed at least ten times. The chain has TRBV5-5 and TRBJ1-2, with D perhaps TRBD1 (5 bases). Germline loops: CDR1 SGHKS, CDR2 YYEKEE (reference sequence). Between the trimmed V and J ends, which lost 0 bases and 7 bases, there was a span of 19 bases. CDR3 length equals 16 residues. The CDR3 loop is CASSLGIQGAGAGYTF. CDR3 nucleotide sequence: TGTGCCAGCAGCTTGGGGATTCAGGGAGCCGGGGCTGGCTACACCTTC.

This clonotype has a count of ten or more. The V gene is TRBV28, the J gene TRBJ2-7; 11 bases align to TRBD1. Germline CDR1 is MDHEN and CDR2 is SYDVKM. After removal of 6 bases from V and 3 bases from J, the junction contained 13 bases not matched to a gene. The CDR3 has 17 residues. The CDR3, as DNA: TGTGCCAGCAGCCGACCTTACCCCGGGACAGGGGGCTACGAGCAGTACTTC. It yields the protein CASSRPYPGTGGYEQYF.

This clonotype was counted many times. The J gene is TRBJ1-2, the V gene TRBV3-1; D is undetermined. V dropped 5 bases and J dropped 4 bases, with 17 bases sitting between them. The CDR3 has 15 amino acids. The germline V gene has CDR1 LGHDT and CDR2 YNNKEL (reference sequence). CDR3 bases: TGTGCCAGCAGCTCCAATTACCTCGAGCTCTATGGCTACACCTTC. It is translated as CASSSNYLELYGYTF. The variable domain in full, completed from reference TRBV3-1 and TRBJ1-2, reads DTAVSQTPKYLVTQMGNDKSIKCEQNLGHDTMYWYKQDSKKFLKIMFSYNNKELIINETVPNRFSPKSPDKAHLNLHINSLELGDSAVYFCASSSNYLELYGYTFGSGTRLTVV.

This clonotype is large by share. The chain has TRBV4-3 and TRBJ2-7; D is perhaps TRBD1 (5 bases). This CDR3 is 16 amino acids long. Per the germline V gene, CDR1 is LGHNA and CDR2 is YSLEER. V lost 0 bases and J 4 bases, leaving 16 bases between the germline ends. The CDR3 DNA is TGCGCCAGCAGCCAAGATAATGGCAGGGCTGGTTACGAGCAGTACTTC. Residues: CASSQDNGRAGYEQYF.

V is TRBV5-8 and J is TRBJ2-4; no clear D. The CDR3 totals 15 residues. V gave up 4 bases and J gave up 0 bases, with 11 bases separating them. CDR1 is SGHTS and CDR2 is YDEGEE in the germline V gene. The CDR3 DNA reads TGTGCCAGCAGCCGTTTAATCTTAGCCAAAAACATTCAGTACTTC. It is translated as CASSRLILAKNIQYF.

This clonotype was recorded many times. The chain carries TRBV7-2 and TRBJ2-1; D unclear. V dropped 3 bases and J dropped 6 bases, with 9 bases sitting between them. Germline loops: CDR1 SGHTA, CDR2 FQGNSA. The CDR3 contains 13 residues. The CDR3 sequence: CASSFFLFNEQFF. CDR3 coding DNA: TGTGCCAGCAGCTTTTTCCTGTTCAATGAGCAGTTCTTC.

The rearrangement links TRBV12-3 or TRBV12-4 to TRBJ1-2; no firm D call. V was clipped by 5 bases and J by 4 bases, with 8 bases between them. The CDR3 is 12 amino acids. CDR3 nucleotides: TGTGCCAGCAGTACCCATGGCTATGGCTACACCTTC. It is translated as CASSTHGYGYTF.

To note about this clonotype: This may come from a read error, since a much larger clone is one base off. The chain has TRBV6-5 and TRBJ1-2; D is ambiguous. Germline V gene sequence: CDR1 MNHEY, CDR2 SVGAGI. The CDR3 consists of 16 residues. Deletions cut 4 bases from V and 0 bases from J, with 15 bases between. This chain's CDR3 is CASSSTGKGTNYGYTF. The CDR3 DNA reads as TGTGCCAGCAGTTCCACCGGGAAGGGAACTAACTATGGCTACACCTTC.

This clonotype has ten or more counts. V and J are TRBV28 and TRBJ2-6; a possible D gene is TRBD2 (6 bases). The V gene's germline CDR1 is MDHEN and CDR2 SYDVKM. Trimming shortened V by 6 bases and J by 4 bases, and 13 bases separated the two germline ends. The CDR3 runs 15 residues. The CDR3 reads CASSSGGTGANVLTF. CDR3 nucleotides: TGTGCCAGCAGCTCTGGGGGGACCGGGGCCAACGTCCTGACTTTC.

This clonotype came up a few times. CDR3: CAVLREGTTYEQYF. CDR3 bases: TGTGCCGTCTTGAGGGAGGGCACTACCTACGAGCAGTACTTC. The chain combines TRBV30 with TRBJ2-7; 7 bases match TRBD2. The trim removed 8 bases at V and 2 bases at J, leaving 12 bases unmatched. The CDR3 loop spans 14 amino acids. CDR1 and CDR2 (germline): GTSNPN, SVGIG (reference sequence).

This clonotype was recorded at least ten times. The rearrangement uses TRBV20-1 and TRBJ2-6; D call uncertain. The CDR3 sequence is 15 residues long. Trimming removed 0 bases from V and 0 bases from J, with 6 bases in between. The V gene's germline CDR1 is DFQATT and CDR2 SNEGSKA (reference sequence). In nucleotides, the CDR3 is TGCAGTGCTAGAGAGACCGGCTCTGGGGCCAACGTCCTGACTTTC. Protein sequence: CSARETGSGANVLTF.

This clonotype was counted ten times or more. The chain uses TRBV12-3 or TRBV12-4 and TRBJ2-3; D gene uncertain. The CDR3 consists of 12 residues. V dropped 4 bases and J dropped 4 bases, with 6 bases sitting between them. The CDR3 nucleotides are TGTGCCAGCAGTTACGGGTCAGATACGCAGTATTTT. It encodes CASSYGSDTQYF.

This clonotype was detected many times. This chain links TRBV29-1 with TRBJ2-1; D might be TRBD2 (6 bases). The CDR3 is 16 amino acids. V shed 1 base and J shed 8 bases, with 21 bases lying between them. CDR1 SQVTM and CDR2 ANQGSEA come from the germline V gene. CDR3 protein: CSVEGVMREARDEQFF. CDR3 DNA sequence: TGCAGCGTTGAAGGGGTGATGCGGGAAGCCAGGGATGAGCAGTTCTTC.

This clonotype showed up many times. The chain links TRBV29-1 to TRBJ2-1; the match to TRBD2 covers 10 bases. The CDR3 contains 15 residues. V trimming: 7 bases; J trimming: 6 bases; junction bases outside the gene matches: 12. Germline V gene lookup returns CDR1 SQVTM and CDR2 ANQGSEA. In DNA, the CDR3 is TGCAGCGCCTTGAGTACGGGACTAGCGACCAATGAGCAGTTCTTC. Protein sequence: CSALSTGLATNEQFF.

This clonotype was seen a few times. The gene calls are TRBV30 and TRBJ2-7; D is undetermined. The CDR3 loop spans 14 amino acids. V lost 4 bases and J 0 bases, leaving 13 bases between the germline ends. Germline lookup yields CDR1 GTSNPN and CDR2 SVGIG (reference sequence). CDR3 sequence (DNA): TGTGCCTGGAAAAAGGGCCCAAGCTCCTACGAGCAGTACTTC. Translating gives CAWKKGPSSYEQYF. Using reference TRBV30 and TRBJ2-7 for the parts outside the CDR3, the full variable domain is SQTIHQWPATLVQPVGSPLSLECTVEGTSNPNLYWYRQAAGRGLQLLFYSVGIGQISSEVPQNLSASRPQDRQFILSSKKLLLSDSGFYLCAWKKGPSSYEQYFGPGTRLTVT.